These 32 T cell receptor beta chains were sequenced from one sample in a study of cytomegalovirus exposure and HLA in healthy donors. The study ran its PCR with 60 Vbeta and 13 Jbeta primers. Method: immunoSEQ multiplex PCR; TCRdb's copy keeps in-frame clones and lacks some. The profile covers approximately 92,000 clones, with roughly 79% appearing a single time and over 4% taken by the ten largest. Specimen: PBMCs. Receptors originate from a woman between 70 and 85 years old in good health and CMV-seropositive.

J is TRBJ2-2 and V is TRBV19, with 9 bases matching TRBD1. This CDR3 region has 16 residues. With 7 bases clipped from V and 1 base from J, the junction kept 7 bases outside the gene matches. Germline V gene data show CDR1 as LNHDA and CDR2 as SQIVND (reference sequence). In DNA, the CDR3 is TGTGCCAGTACTCAACTGACAGGGGGGAACACCGGGGAGCTGTTTTTT. It codes for CASTQLTGGNTGELFF.

The chain is built from TRBV10-3 and TRBJ1-1; no definite D call. The V gene lost 0 bases and the J gene lost 5 bases, with 7 bases spanning the gap. Germline CDR1 ENHRY, CDR2 SYGVKD. The CDR3 has 13 amino acids. CDR3 in DNA: TGTGCCATCAGTGAGTCACCGGGAACTGAAGCTTTCTTT. This translates into CAISESPGTEAFF.

The chain is built from TRBV7-8 and TRBJ1-2; D may be TRBD1 (5 bases). CDR1 SGHVS and CDR2 FQNEAQ come from the germline V gene. The CDR3 covers 14 residues. The V end lost 5 bases, the J end lost 4 bases, and 14 bases lay between the germline ends. CDR3 DNA: TGTGCCAGCAGCGTCCGCGAAGGGGCCTATGGCTACACCTTC. Amino acid sequence: CASSVREGAYGYTF.

The chain combines TRBV12-5 with TRBJ2-7, with 7 bases fitting TRBD1. J gave up 3 bases and V 1 base, and 9 bases lay outside the gene matches. CDR3 length: 16 amino acids. Germline loops: CDR1 LGHNT, CDR2 FRNRAP. The CDR3 DNA reads TGTGCTAGTGGTTTGGGGTCCGGGACAGAGCTCTACGAGCAGTACTTC. Translation gives CASGLGSGTELYEQYF.

The V gene is TRBV23-1, the J gene TRBJ2-3, with D unclear. TRBV23-1 is flagged as an ORF with uncertain function. The CDR3 runs 16 residues. V was clipped by 0 bases and J by 0 bases, with 10 bases between them. The chain's CDR3 is CASSQSGSLSTDTQYF. The CDR3 DNA reads as TGCGCCAGCAGTCAATCGGGCAGCCTAAGCACAGATACGCAGTATTTT.

The gene calls are TRBV29-1 and TRBJ1-4, with TRBD1 matching over 9 bases. There are 14 residues in the CDR3. The V gene end was trimmed by 6 bases and the J gene end by 8 bases; junction bases not matched to a gene: 10. From germline, CDR1 is SQVTM and CDR2 ANQGSEA. CDR3 region: CSVENRGRGEKLFF. The CDR3 DNA reads as TGCAGCGTGGAAAACAGGGGGCGCGGGGAAAAACTGTTTTTT.

The chain links TRBV2 to TRBJ2-7, with 8 bases matching TRBD2. Trimming took 8 bases from V and 4 from J; bases not matched to a gene: 13. The germline V gene has CDR1 SNHLY and CDR2 FYNNEI. The CDR3 runs to 15 residues. This CDR3 is CASLQQGLVSYEQYF. The CDR3 bases are TGTGCCAGCTTACAACAGGGACTAGTTTCTTACGAGCAGTACTTC.

This clone was detected only once. The rearrangement joins TRBV5-6 to TRBJ2-5; 7 positions match TRBD1. J was trimmed by 2 bases and V by 5 bases; bases with no gene match: 6. Germline CDR1 is SGHDT and CDR2 is YYEEEE. The CDR3 is 14 amino acids. The CDR3 sequence is CASSPGQPQETQYF. DNA for the CDR3: TGTGCCAGCAGTCCGGGACAGCCACAAGAGACCCAGTACTTC.

On this clone itself: An end of the junction differs from the germline gene, which may be a read error. The V and J genes are TRBV19 and TRBJ1-5; D remains unclear. CDR1 and CDR2 (germline): LNHDA, SQIVND (reference sequence). The CDR3 totals 13 residues. The DNA of the CDR3 is TGTGCCAGTAGTGTAGACACCTACGCCCCCCAGCATTTT. Its protein is CASSVDTYAPQHF.

The chain is built from TRBV2 and TRBJ1-3; perhaps TRBD1 as D (6 bases). V lost 6 bases and J lost 2, with 11 bases in between. The CDR3 extends over 14 amino acids. Germline CDR1 reads SNHLY; CDR2 reads FYNNEI. The CDR3 sequence is CASRLQGAGNTIYF. The CDR3 DNA sequence: TGTGCCAGCAGACTACAGGGAGCTGGAAACACCATATATTTT.

There are a few counts of this clone. This chain uses TRBV18 with TRBJ1-1; 9 bases align to TRBD1. The CDR3 is 15 residues long. Germline loops: CDR1 KGHSH, CDR2 LQKENI. V lost 1 base to trimming and J lost 5 bases; unmatched junction nucleotides: 5. This chain's CDR3 is CASSPRTGERTEAFF. DNA for the CDR3: TGTGCCAGCTCACCACGGACAGGGGAGCGGACTGAAGCTTTCTTT.

The rearrangement links TRBV15 to TRBJ2-7, with 10 positions matching TRBD2. The CDR3 is 14 residues long. Germline-derived CDR1 and CDR2 are LNHNV and YYDKDF (reference sequence). The V segment lost 9 bases and the J segment 6 bases; nucleotides outside the gene matches: 11. CDR3 sequence reads: CATKRQREGVEQYF. The CDR3 nucleotides read TGTGCCACGAAGCGCCAGCGGGAGGGAGTCGAGCAGTACTTC.

V and J are TRBV18 and TRBJ2-7, with D perhaps matching TRBD2 (6 bases). V dropped 9 bases and J dropped 1 base, with 13 bases sitting between them. The CDR3 spans 13 residues. Germline CDR1 and CDR2: KGHSH and LQKENI. CDR3 nucleotide sequence: TGTGCCAGTAAACCGCGGGGTTCCTACGAGCAGTACTTC. It encodes CASKPRGSYEQYF.

The gene calls are TRBV5-1 and TRBJ1-3; 8 bases are shared with TRBD1. The germline gives CDR1 SGHRS, CDR2 YFSETQ. V lost 3 bases to trimming and J lost 3 bases; unmatched junction nucleotides: 5. This CDR3 region has 15 residues. The CDR3 loop is CASSSQGAGGNTIYF. In DNA form, the CDR3 reads TGCGCCAGCAGCTCTCAGGGGGCTGGTGGAAACACCATATATTTT. Drawing the rest from reference TRBV5-1 and TRBJ1-3, the complete variable domain is KAGVTQTPRYLIKTRGQQVTLSCSPISGHRSVSWYQQTPGQGLQFLFEYFSETQRNKGNFPGRFSGRQFSNSRSEMNVSTLELGDSALYLCASSSQGAGGNTIYFGEGSWLTVV.

This clone was seen just once. This chain uses TRBV7-9 with TRBJ2-5; maybe TRBD1 (5 bases). Trimming took off 7 bases at V and 0 bases at J, with 12 bases between the two ends. Germline lookup yields CDR1 SEHNR and CDR2 FQNEAQ (reference sequence). The CDR3 runs 14 residues. DNA for the CDR3: TGTGCCAGCAACTGGGCCAGGGACCAAGAGACCCAGTACTTC. It translates to CASNWARDQETQYF.

In DNA form, the CDR3 reads TGTGCCAGTAGTATTGACGGACAGCTTGGCTACACCTTC. Protein: CASSIDGQLGYTF. The chain recombines TRBV19 with TRBJ1-2; possible D gene TRBD1, 6 bases. CDR1 and CDR2 (germline): LNHDA, SQIVND (reference sequence). Trimming shortened V by 3 bases and J by 7 bases, and 12 bases separated the two germline ends. The CDR3 sequence is 13 residues long.

This clone appeared a single time. Other DNA sequences of this sample code for an identical CDR3. The chain has TRBV4-3 and TRBJ2-3; 12 nucleotides agree with TRBD2. The germline CDR1 and CDR2 sequences are LGHNA and YSLEER. After removal of 0 bases from V and 6 bases from J, the junction contained 13 bases not matched to a gene. The CDR3 is made up of 19 amino acids. The CDR3 sequence is CASSQEWDRTSGTTDTQYF. The CDR3, as DNA: TGCGCCAGCAGCCAAGAATGGGATCGGACTAGCGGGACGACGGATACGCAGTATTTT.

A few counts support this clone. This chain uses TRBV27 with TRBJ1-1; maybe TRBD1 (5 bases). V was cut by 2 bases and J by 0 bases, with 7 bases left in between. CDR3 length: 14 residues. Germline CDR1 and CDR2: MNHEY and SMNVEV (reference sequence). This CDR3 is CASSLRDLNTEAFF. The CDR3 region has the DNA TGTGCCAGCAGTTTACGGGACTTGAACACTGAAGCTTTCTTT.

CDR3 DNA: TGTGCCAGCAGTTCCCGCCCCGGGACTAGCGGGGGAGAGCAGTTCTTC. Amino acid sequence: CASSSRPGTSGGEQFF. The genes are TRBV6-4 and TRBJ2-1; the match to TRBD2 covers 14 bases. J lost 10 bases, V lost 5 bases, and 10 bases had no gene match. Germline V gene data show CDR1 as MRHNA and CDR2 as SNTAGT. The CDR3 contains 16 residues.

This clone was detected only once. This CDR3 is CASSQGGLAPDTQYF. The CDR3 region has the DNA TGCGCCAGCAGCCAAGGGGGACTCGCCCCAGATACGCAGTATTTT. The chain carries TRBV4-3 and TRBJ2-3, with D possibly being TRBD2 (6 bases). V lost 1 base and J 4 bases, leaving 12 bases between the germline ends. CDR1 and CDR2 from the germline V gene are LGHNA and YSLEER. CDR3 length: 15 amino acids.

The chain has TRBV2 and TRBJ2-5; 8 bases match TRBD1. CDR3 length: 16 amino acids. In germline, CDR1 is SNHLY, CDR2 FYNNEI. V trimming: 0 bases; J trimming: 2 bases; junction bases outside the gene matches: 5. The chain's CDR3 is CASSEARNRGQETQYF. The CDR3 DNA is TGTGCCAGCAGTGAAGCGCGTAACAGGGGGCAAGAGACCCAGTACTTC.

A remark on this clone: Germline is not matched at one junction end, which may reflect a read error. V and J are TRBV28 and TRBJ2-7; tentative D call: TRBD1 (6 bases). The CDR3 is 13 amino acids. CDR1 is MDHEN and CDR2 is SYDVKM in the germline V gene. This CDR3 is CATSEQGSYEQYF. CDR3 sequence (DNA): TGTGCCACCAGTGAACAGGGCTCCTACGAGCAGTACTTC.

The chain links TRBV28 to TRBJ2-1; 12 bases match TRBD2. This CDR3 is 20 amino acids long. V shed 6 bases and J 2 bases; nucleotides not matched to a gene: 17. Germline CDR1 is MDHEN and CDR2 is SYDVKM. The CDR3 sequence is CASSPLRTSGIRTTYNEQFF. CDR3 in DNA: TGTGCCAGCAGCCCGCTGCGGACTAGCGGGATTCGTACCACCTACAATGAGCAGTTCTTC.

The rearrangement links TRBV4-3 to TRBJ2-7, with 12 positions matching TRBD2. The CDR3 loop spans 16 amino acids. Looked up from germline, CDR1 is LGHNA and CDR2 is YSLEER. The V segment lost 3 bases and the J segment 3 bases; nucleotides outside the gene matches: 6. The CDR3 DNA reads TGCGCCAGCAGCCACTCCCTGACTAGCGGGAGCTACGAGCAGTACTTC. It is translated as CASSHSLTSGSYEQYF.

The chain carries TRBV9 and TRBJ1-1, with 11 bases matching TRBD1. V lost 2 bases, J lost 1 base, and 1 base stayed unmatched. The CDR3 covers 15 residues. Germline assignment: CDR1 SGDLS and CDR2 YYNGEE. The CDR3 DNA reads TGTGCCAGCAGCGTCGGACAGGGGGCGAACACTGAAGCTTTCTTT. It translates to CASSVGQGANTEAFF. The full variable domain, completed using reference TRBV9 and TRBJ1-1, is DSGVTQTPKHLITATGQRVTLRCSPRSGDLSVYWYQQSLDQGLQFLIQYYNGEERAKGNILERFSAQQFPDLHSELNLSSLELGDSALYFCASSVGQGANTEAFFGQGTRLTVV.

This chain uses TRBV5-5 with TRBJ1-3, with D hard to call. This CDR3 spans 15 amino acids. Trimming took 1 base from V and 0 from J, leaving 8 bases between them. CDR1 and CDR2 (germline): SGHKS, YYEKEE (reference sequence). DNA for the CDR3: TGTGCCAGCAGCTTGAAAGGAGACTCTGGAAACACCATATATTTT. Its translation: CASSLKGDSGNTIYF.

The rearrangement links TRBV6-5 to TRBJ1-1; the match to TRBD1 covers 8 bases. With 6 bases clipped from V and 0 bases from J, the junction kept 6 bases outside the gene matches. The CDR3 covers 15 residues. The germline CDR1 and CDR2 sequences are MNHEY and SVGAGI. CDR3 bases: TGTGCCAGCAGGGGACAGGTGAACATGAACACTGAAGCTTTCTTT. This translates into CASRGQVNMNTEAFF.

This sequence joins TRBV7-8 and TRBJ2-1, with TRBD2 identical over 10 bases. The CDR3 has 16 amino acids. CDR1 is SGHVS, CDR2 FQNEAQ, per germline. V was clipped by 5 bases and J by 9 bases; unmatched bases: 13. As DNA, the CDR3 is TGTGCCAGCAGCCCTCCCCTAGCGGGAGTCATTGGTGAGCAGTTCTTC. It encodes CASSPPLAGVIGEQFF.

This clone was counted once. CDR3 residues: CASSLASSGFRSTDTQYF. In DNA form, the CDR3 reads TGTGCCAGCAGCTTGGCCTCAAGCGGATTTAGGTCCACAGATACGCAGTATTTT. This chain joins TRBV5-4 and TRBJ2-3, with D possibly TRBD2 on 5 matching bases. The V and J ends lost 0 bases and 2 bases respectively, with 19 bases between them. The CDR3 runs 18 residues. Per the germline V gene, CDR1 is SGHNT and CDR2 is YYREEE (reference sequence).

The rearrangement uses TRBV11-2 and TRBJ2-5; possible D gene TRBD2, 6 bases. The CDR3 sequence is 17 residues long. With 3 bases removed from V and 4 bases from J, the gap between germline ends came to 21 bases. Germline values: CDR1 SGHAT, CDR2 FQNNGV. CDR3 in DNA: TGTGCCAGCAGCTTGCAATCCGGGAGCGGGTTTGGAGAGACCCAGTACTTC. Residues: CASSLQSGSGFGETQYF.

The chain is built from TRBV7-9 and TRBJ2-5, with D possibly being TRBD2 (6 bases). This CDR3 is built from 15 residues. V lost 5 bases to trimming and J lost 4 bases, with 17 bases between them. In germline, CDR1 is SEHNR, CDR2 FQNEAQ (reference sequence). The CDR3, as DNA: TGTGCCAGCAGCCCCTATCGGGGGATCGGAGAGACCCAGTACTTC. As protein: CASSPYRGIGETQYF.

The chain links TRBV5-6 to TRBJ1-5; D is perhaps TRBD1 (5 bases). Germline V gives CDR1 SGHDT, CDR2 YYEEEE. The CDR3 loop spans 13 amino acids. Trimming shortened V by 1 base and J by 11 bases, and 13 bases separated the two germline ends. The CDR3 DNA sequence: TGTGCCAGCAGCTTGTCCAGGGAAGGGGCCCAGCATTTT. Protein product: CASSLSREGAQHF.